The present T cell receptor beta chain was sequenced within a study of cytomegalovirus exposure and HLA in healthy donors. This CDR3 has 13 amino acids. Turning to this clone: The target antigen is unknown.

Donors sampled were nominally healthy, though unrecorded immune exposures were likely. Use of 60 Vbeta and 13 Jbeta primers characterized the PCR. Only in-frame clones appear in the TCRdb table, and some are missing; sequencing was by immunoSEQ multiplex PCR. The table includes tens of thousands of clones, 75% to 90% detected once. Study-wide findings and caveats: For cytomegalovirus status, the classifier reportedly gave diagnoses with high specificity and sensitivity. In a later analysis, compared with equally common non-associated chains, HLA-associated beta chains were more expanded. Previous analysis showed most TCR beta V segments were productive about 87% or about 30% of the time.

V and J are TRBV21-1 and TRBJ2-2; TRBD2, the table's D call, lacks a check against the DNA. TRBV21-1 is a recognized pseudogene. The source is a woman aged 25 to 45 in good health and CMV-seropositive. The source material was PBMCs. Written as DNA, the CDR3 is TGTGCCCTGCGAGATATTAACACCGGGGAGCTGTTTTTT. Amino acids: CALRDINTGELFF.